One and the same sample provided the 30 T cell receptor beta chains below, sequenced in a study of blood T cell repertoires in COVID-19. The method was immunoSEQ multiplex PCR; TCRdb's version includes in-frame clones alone and lacks a portion of them. The top ten hold about 6.3% of the sample, which has approximately 100,000 clones, 84% seen once. The sequencing sample was made of peripheral blood. All receptors derive from a man aged 55-75 years with acute or convalescent COVID-19.

This sequence joins TRBV7-3 and TRBJ2-1, with TRBD2 matching 7 bases. J lost 6 bases, V lost 4 bases, and 3 bases had no gene match. This CDR3 comprises 13 residues. CDR1 and CDR2 from the germline V gene are SGHTA and FQGTGA. The CDR3 protein is CASSSGGRNEQFF. CDR3 coding DNA: TGTGCCAGCAGCTCGGGGGGACGCAATGAGCAGTTCTTC.

The chain joins TRBV12-3 or TRBV12-4 to TRBJ1-4; D may be TRBD1 (5 bases). Trimming took 3 bases from V and 7 from J, leaving 9 bases between them. The CDR3 runs 13 residues. In DNA form, the CDR3 reads TGTGCCAGCAGTTTTGCGGGGGGTGAAAAACTGTTTTTT. This codes for CASSFAGGEKLFF.

V and J are TRBV24-1 and TRBJ1-2; D might be TRBD1 (6 bases). This CDR3 comprises 13 residues. Trimming pared 1 base from V and 8 bases from J, leaving 10 bases between. Germline-derived CDR1 and CDR2 are KGHDR and SFDVKD. CDR3 nucleotide sequence: TGTGCCACCAGTGATTTCATCAGGGGAGGCTACACCTTC. Translating gives CATSDFIRGGYTF.

This CDR3 is CASRPGLSLNLNEQFF. CDR3 bases: TGTGCCAGCAGACCGGGACTCTCCCTCAACCTTAATGAGCAGTTCTTC. V is TRBV7-2 and J is TRBJ2-1; perhaps TRBD2 as D (6 bases). V dropped 6 bases and J dropped 7 bases, with 22 bases sitting between them. This CDR3 has 16 residues. Per the germline V gene, CDR1 is SGHTA and CDR2 is FQGNSA.

The V gene is TRBV10-1, the J gene TRBJ2-1, with D maybe TRBD1 (6 bases). V shed 6 bases and J shed 7 bases, with 16 bases lying between them. This CDR3 contains 14 residues. Germline CDR1 and CDR2: WNHNN and SYGVQD (reference sequence). In nucleotides, the CDR3 is TGCGCCAGCAGCTCCGGGACACCCTCGAATGAGCAGTTCTTC. Protein: CASSSGTPSNEQFF.

J is TRBJ2-7 and V is TRBV7-2; 14 nucleotides agree with TRBD2. There are 15 residues in the CDR3. The germline V gene has CDR1 SGHTA and CDR2 FQGNSA. The V gene end was trimmed by 4 bases and the J gene end by 4 bases; junction bases not matched to a gene: 3. The chain's CDR3 is CASSWTSGGKYEQYF. As DNA, the CDR3 is TGTGCCAGCAGCTGGACTAGCGGGGGGAAATACGAGCAGTACTTC.

In this sample, this clone turned up a few times. V gene TRBV14 combines with J gene TRBJ2-5; TRBD2 matches at 12 bases. Germline lookup yields CDR1 SGHDN and CDR2 FVKESK. The CDR3 consists of 15 residues. The ends lost 4 bases at V and 5 bases at J; junction bases unmatched: 5. The CDR3 nucleotides read TGTGCCAGCAGCCTGACTAGCGGGGGTTGGGAGACCCAGTACTTC. Translated: CASSLTSGGWETQYF.

The V call is TRBV5-1, the J call TRBJ1-2, with D perhaps TRBD1 (6 bases). Germline V CDR1 and CDR2: SGHRS, YFSETQ. The V gene lost 4 bases and the J gene lost 6 bases, with 16 bases spanning the gap. This CDR3 has 14 amino acids. CDR3 region: CASSPGGGAHGYTF. Here the CDR3 DNA reads TGCGCCAGCAGCCCTGGGGGGGGCGCCCATGGCTACACCTTC.

In regard to this clone: Since a much larger clone is just one base distant, this may be a read error. This chain uses TRBV9 with TRBJ2-2; D is unclear. Trimming left V 4 bases short and J 2 bases short, with 3 bases between. Per germline, CDR1 SGDLS and CDR2 YYNGEE. The CDR3 loop spans 12 amino acids. The CDR3 reads CASSLNTGELFF. In nucleotides, the CDR3 is TGTGCCAGCAGCCTTAACACCGGGGAGCTGTTTTTT.

The chain recombines TRBV15 with TRBJ2-3; D might be TRBD1 (5 bases). Germline-derived CDR1 and CDR2 are LNHNV and YYDKDF (reference sequence). The CDR3 runs 14 residues. The ends were cut back, 3 bases at V and 2 bases at J, with 9 bases in the middle. CDR3 residues: CATSRKGFTDTQYF. CDR3 coding DNA: TGTGCCACCAGCAGGAAGGGGTTCACAGATACGCAGTATTTT.

This chain links TRBV4-3 with TRBJ2-5; tentative D call: TRBD2 (5 bases). The CDR3 contains 16 residues. Germline V gene lookup returns CDR1 LGHNA and CDR2 YSLEER. V was pared by 0 bases and J by 5 bases, with 16 bases between. The CDR3 DNA follows: TGCGCCAGCAGCCAAGATCGGGGTAGCGCCCGGGAGACCCAGTACTTC. It codes for CASSQDRGSARETQYF.

V is TRBV6-2 or TRBV6-3 and J is TRBJ2-2; 9 bases line up with TRBD1. The CDR3 has 15 residues. V lost 4 bases, J lost 4 bases, and 4 bases stayed unmatched. Germline CDR1 reads MNHEY; CDR2 reads SVGEGT. CDR3 sequence: CASSWTGEGTGELFF. DNA of the CDR3: TGTGCCAGCAGTTGGACAGGGGAAGGCACCGGGGAGCTGTTTTTT.

V and J are TRBV19 and TRBJ1-2; possible D gene TRBD1, 6 bases. The length of the CDR3 is 14 residues. The V gene lost 8 bases and the J gene lost 4 bases, with 17 bases spanning the gap. Germline values: CDR1 LNHDA, CDR2 SQIVND (reference sequence). The chain's CDR3 is CASGKTGILYGYTF. The CDR3 DNA follows: TGTGCCAGTGGTAAGACAGGTATTCTCTATGGCTACACCTTC.

This chain joins TRBV9 and TRBJ2-7, with D possibly TRBD2 on 7 matching bases. The V gene's germline CDR1 is SGDLS and CDR2 YYNGEE. This CDR3 comprises 12 residues. V lost 3 bases, J lost 6 bases, and 10 bases lay in between. The CDR3 DNA follows: TGTGCCAGCAGCGAGGGGGGGCCCGAGCAGTACTTC. This codes for CASSEGGPEQYF.

This clone appeared a single time. The chain employs TRBV5-5 and TRBJ1-5; 12 positions agree with TRBD1. Trimming cost V 0 bases and J 5 bases; bases outside gene matches: 0. Germline V gene lookup returns CDR1 SGHKS and CDR2 YYEKEE (reference sequence). The CDR3 is 15 amino acids. The CDR3 region is CASSLGDRGHQPQHF. The CDR3 DNA follows: TGTGCCAGCAGCTTGGGGGACAGGGGGCATCAGCCCCAGCATTTT.

This clone has just one count. The chain uses TRBV7-9 and TRBJ1-1, with D unclear. Between the trimmed V and J ends, which lost 5 bases and 8 bases, there was a span of 12 bases. Germline V lookup: CDR1 SEHNR, CDR2 FQNEAQ (reference sequence). The CDR3 length is 12 residues. The CDR3 DNA sequence: TGTGCCAGCAGCCGGAGGGTGGGGGAAGCTTTCTTT. Protein sequence: CASSRRVGEAFF.

The genes are TRBV5-4 and TRBJ2-1; a weak D match, TRBD2 (7 bases). This CDR3 is built from 14 residues. Trimming removed 4 bases from V and 6 bases from J, with 14 bases in between. CDR1 SGHNT and CDR2 YYREEE come from the germline V gene (reference sequence). CDR3 residues: CASSRSAGANEQFF. Written as DNA, the CDR3 is TGTGCCAGCAGCCGTTCCGCGGGGGCCAATGAGCAGTTCTTC.

This chain links TRBV6-2 or TRBV6-3 with TRBJ1-1; perhaps TRBD1 as D (6 bases). The V end was cut by 8 bases, the J end by 4 bases, with 23 bases between. The CDR3 covers 16 residues. CDR1 is MNHEY and CDR2 is SVGEGT in the germline V gene. CDR3 sequence: CASGPYRGGWGTEAFF. CDR3 sequence (DNA): TGTGCCAGCGGCCCTTACCGCGGGGGCTGGGGCACTGAAGCTTTCTTT.

This sequence joins TRBV7-8 and TRBJ2-7, with 8 bases that match TRBD1. The CDR3 is 18 residues long. V was pared by 0 bases and J by 0 bases, with 10 bases of the junction left unmatched. Germline V CDR1 and CDR2: SGHVS, FQNEAQ. DNA for the CDR3: TGTGCCAGCAGCTTAGCGGCGGGTTGGGGACAGGACTCCTACGAGCAGTACTTC. This translates into CASSLAAGWGQDSYEQYF.

The chain is built from TRBV6-5 and TRBJ1-5, with a possible D match to TRBD1 (5 bases). V lost 5 bases and J lost 5, with 16 bases in between. This CDR3 has 15 amino acids. From germline, CDR1 is MNHEY and CDR2 SVGAGI. The CDR3 DNA reads TGTGCCAGCAGTCTCAGGGCAGGGTCCTATCAGCCCCAGCATTTT. Amino acid sequence: CASSLRAGSYQPQHF.

The rearrangement uses TRBV4-3 and TRBJ1-3; 7 bases fit TRBD1. The V gene's germline CDR1 is LGHNA and CDR2 YSLEER. This CDR3 region has 13 residues. With 6 bases clipped from V and 7 bases from J, the junction kept 6 bases outside the gene matches. Here the CDR3 reads CASSNRGGNTIYF. In DNA, the CDR3 is TGCGCCAGCAGTAACAGGGGCGGGAACACCATATATTTT.

The sample holds a few counts of this clone. The chain couples TRBV9 to TRBJ1-2, with TRBD1 as a possible D gene (5 bases). Germline V gene data show CDR1 as SGDLS and CDR2 as YYNGEE. V shed 4 bases and J shed 5 bases, with 30 bases lying between them. CDR3 length: 19 residues. This CDR3 is CASSSIKNGAGTITYGYTF. CDR3 sequence (DNA): TGTGCCAGCAGCTCAATTAAGAATGGGGCGGGGACTATCACATATGGCTACACCTTC.

The V call is TRBV30, the J call TRBJ1-1; D remains ambiguous. The V and J ends lost 5 bases and 3 bases respectively, with 10 bases between them. This CDR3 contains 12 residues. CDR1 is GTSNPN and CDR2 is SVGIG in the germline V gene (reference sequence). DNA for the CDR3: TGTGCCTGGCTAACCATATACACTGAAGCTTTCTTT. Translating gives CAWLTIYTEAFF.

The chain recombines TRBV5-1 with TRBJ1-2; perhaps TRBD1 as D (5 bases). V was clipped by 0 bases and J by 4 bases, with 10 bases between them. CDR1 and CDR2 (germline): SGHRS, YFSETQ. The CDR3 extends over 14 amino acids. The CDR3 reads CASSLERGSYGYTF. The CDR3 nucleotides are TGCGCCAGCAGCTTGGAAAGGGGTTCCTATGGCTACACCTTC.

In this sample, this clone turned up a few times. The chain has TRBV6-1 and TRBJ1-6; D is unresolved. Germline CDR1 MNHNS, CDR2 SASEGT. The CDR3 sequence is 19 residues long. V lost 3 bases and J 0 bases, leaving 18 bases between the germline ends. CDR3 residues: CASSDPRGGRSSYNSPLHF. The CDR3 DNA reads TGTGCCAGCAGTGACCCCCGCGGTGGTAGGAGCTCCTATAATTCACCCCTCCACTTT.

V is TRBV30 and J is TRBJ2-1, with 10 bases identical to TRBD1. V dropped 4 bases and J dropped 6; count of bases not matched to a gene: 6. The CDR3 loop spans 14 amino acids. Germline V gene lookup returns CDR1 GTSNPN and CDR2 SVGIG (reference sequence). The CDR3 here is CAWTGTGETNEQFF. The CDR3 DNA is TGTGCCTGGACCGGGACAGGGGAAACCAATGAGCAGTTCTTC.

This rearrangement joins TRBV21-1 to TRBJ1-2; the table names TRBD1, a call not compared with the DNA. TRBV21-1 is flagged as a pseudogene. CDR3 size: 14 residues. Here the CDR3 reads CASSKETGMRGYTF. CDR3 in DNA: TGTGCCAGCAGCAAAGAAACAGGGATGAGGGGCTACACCTTC.

The rearrangement links TRBV9 to TRBJ1-2, with TRBD1 matching 7 bases. CDR1 is SGDLS, CDR2 YYNGEE, per germline. V lost 6 bases and J lost 4; bases outside the gene matches: 3. The CDR3 is made up of 12 amino acids. CDR3 nucleotide sequence: TGTGCCAGCAAACAGGGGCGCTATGGCTACACCTTC. This sequence encodes CASKQGRYGYTF.

The rearrangement uses TRBV4-3 and TRBJ2-1; a possible D gene is TRBD2 (6 bases). Germline CDR1 is LGHNA and CDR2 is YSLEER. The CDR3 length is 17 residues. V was pared by 0 bases and J by 1 base, with 13 bases between. The CDR3 region is CASSQDRAGGSYNEQFF. The CDR3, as DNA: TGCGCCAGCAGCCAAGATCGGGCAGGAGGGTCCTACAATGAGCAGTTCTTC.

The V call is TRBV7-9, the J call TRBJ1-1, with D possibly matching TRBD1 (6 bases). The germline V gene encodes CDR1 SEHNR and CDR2 FQNEAQ (reference sequence). The CDR3 covers 14 residues. Trimming cost V 10 bases and J 1 base, with 16 bases left between them. The CDR3 loop is CATNDRSGNTEAFF. The CDR3 DNA sequence: TGTGCCACCAATGACAGGTCCGGGAACACTGAAGCTTTCTTT. Drawing the rest from reference TRBV7-9 and TRBJ1-1, the complete variable domain is DTGVSQNPRHKITKRGQNVTFRCDPISEHNRLYWYRQTLGQGPEFLTYFQNEAQLEKSRLLSDRFSAERPKGSFSTLEIQRTEQGDSAMYLCATNDRSGNTEAFFGQGTRLTVV.